These T cell receptor beta chains were read from a single sample in a study of response to subunit inactivated influenza vaccine. TCRdb re-called the RT-PCR reads with MiXCR, one entry per CDR3 protein. Of about 540,000 distinct CDR3 sequences listed, under 30% are singletons. These data also featured in a second study, about T cells expressing NK-cell markers.

The specimen comprised CD4+ T cells sorted from PBMCs, sampled approximately 13 days after vaccination. These receptors all stem from a man aged 50 or older who received an inactivated influenza vaccine. Each CDR3 is given with its conserved first and last residue. D genes are given only for firm matches. Clone size is shown for a subset of rows, as once, few, many or a class of expanded clone.

>TRBJ1-5|TRBV12-3/TRBV12-4|few|-
TGTGCCAGCAGCCTAGCGGGGGGGGGCGCGGGTCAGCCCCAGCATTTT
CASSLAGGGAGQPQHF
>TRBJ2-6|TRBV20-1|once|-
TGCAGTGCTAGTATCTCCCCTGGGGCCAACGTCCTGACTTTC
CSASISPGANVLTF
>TRBJ1-1|TRBV10-3|many|-
TGTGCCTTACGGGGCAATTTGAACACTGAAGCTTTCTTT
CALRGNLNTEAFF
>TRBJ2-3|TRBV24-1|few|TRBD2
TGTGCCACCAGTGACCCGGGACTAGCGGGAGGAGATACGCAGTATTTT
CATSDPGLAGGDTQYF
>TRBJ2-1|TRBV4-3|-|TRBD1
TGCGCCAGCAGCCTTACAGGGGTGGATGAGCAGTTCTTC
CASSLTGVDEQFF
>TRBJ1-6|TRBV5-1|many|-
TGCGCCAGCAGCTTAAGTTTAAATTCACCCCTCCACTTT
CASSLSLNSPLHF
>TRBJ2-1|TRBV29-1|-|-
TGCAGCGTTGAAGGACGTAGCGTCTCCTACAATGAGCAGTTCTTC
CSVEGRSVSYNEQFF
>TRBJ2-5|TRBV29-1|-|-
TGCAGCGTTGGACAGAGCCAAGAGACCCAGTACTTC
CSVGQSQETQYF
>TRBJ2-1|TRBV20-1|few|-
TGCAGTGCTAGAGCCGGGGACGGCTACAATGAGCAGTTCTTC
CSARAGDGYNEQFF
>TRBJ1-1|TRBV7-9|few|-
TGTGCCAGCAGCTTAGAGGGGACCGGGACTGAAGCTTTCTTT
CASSLEGTGTEAFF
>TRBJ1-1|TRBV29-1|few|TRBD1
TGCAGCGTTGAGACAGGGACGAACACTGAAGCTTTCTTT
CSVETGTNTEAFF
>TRBJ2-7|TRBV29-1|few|-
TGCAGCGTATCCGACCTCTACGAGCAGTACTTC
CSVSDLYEQYF
>TRBJ2-1|TRBV28|few|-
TGTGCCAGCAGTCCAATCGGACAGCGTAGCTACAATGAGCAGTTCTTC
CASSPIGQRSYNEQFF
>TRBJ2-7|TRBV20-1|few|-
TGCAGTGCTACACCGGGAATTCGTGCCCTCCACGAGCAGTACTTC
CSATPGIRALHEQYF
>TRBJ2-3|TRBV30|few|TRBD1
TGTGCCGGCCGGGACAGGGGGATAAGCACAGATACGCAGTATTTT
CAGRDRGISTDTQYF
>TRBJ1-1|TRBV20-1|few|-
TGCAGTGCTAGAGATGGGGGCGGTGGCACTGAAGCTTTCTTT
CSARDGGGGTEAFF
>TRBJ1-5|TRBV12-3/TRBV12-4|-|-
TGTGCCAGCAGTTTTTCGGACGGGCAGCCCCAGCATTTT
CASSFSDGQPQHF
>TRBJ1-5|TRBV5-5|-|-
TGTGCCAGCAGCTTGGCCGCGGACTGGAGGAATCAGCCCCAGCATTTT
CASSLAADWRNQPQHF
>TRBJ2-7|TRBV2|-|TRBD1
TGTGCCAGCAGTTGGGGACAGACAACCTCCTACGAGCAGTACTTC
CASSWGQTTSYEQYF
>TRBJ1-1|TRBV7-6|few|-
TGTGCCAGCAGCTTGTCGGACGGGAACACTGAAGCTTTCTTT
CASSLSDGNTEAFF
>TRBJ2-5|TRBV7-9|-|TRBD1
TGTGCCAGCAGCCCGGACAGGGGGCGGACCCAGTACTTC
CASSPDRGRTQYF
>TRBJ2-1|TRBV18|-|-
TGTGCCAGCTCACCACCGGTCGGCCACAATGAGCAGTTCTTC
CASSPPVGHNEQFF
>TRBJ2-7|TRBV24-1|few|TRBD1
TGTGCCACTGCCCTAGGGGACAGGGATTCGGCCGAGCAGTACTTC
CATALGDRDSAEQYF
>TRBJ1-1|TRBV7-2|few|-
TGTGCCAGCAGCCCCTCTTATGGGCGCATGAACACTGAAGCTTTCTTT
CASSPSYGRMNTEAFF
>TRBJ2-1|TRBV20-1|many|TRBD2
TGCAGTGCAGCTAGGGTAGCGGGGGGGGACAATGAGCAGTTCTTC
CSAARVAGGDNEQFF
>TRBJ2-5|TRBV20-1|-|TRBD2
TGCAGTGCTAGTGATGGGACTAGCGGTCCGCAAGAGACCCAGTACTTC
CSASDGTSGPQETQYF
>TRBJ2-3|TRBV5-6|-|-
TGTGCCAGCAGTAACGGACGCGCCGGCGGAAACACAGATACGCAGTATTTT
CASSNGRAGGNTDTQYF
>TRBJ2-1|TRBV15|-|TRBD1
TGTGCCACCAGCAGAGTGGACAGGCTCCAGCACAATGAGCAGTTCTTC
CATSRVDRLQHNEQFF
>TRBJ2-3|TRBV11-2|-|TRBD2
TGTGCCAGCAGCTTAGGGACTAGCGGGAGCTTAACTTCTGGGACAGATACGCAGTATTTT
CASSLGTSGSLTSGTDTQYF
>TRBJ2-3|TRBV7-2|many|TRBD2
TGTGCCAGCAGCTTAGTTTTCGGCGGGGGGTCCACAGATACGCAGTATTTT
CASSLVFGGGSTDTQYF
>TRBJ2-5|TRBV7-8|-|TRBD2
TGTGCCAGCAGCTTATTAGGGCTAGCGGGAGAGACCCAGTACTTC
CASSLLGLAGETQYF
>TRBJ1-5|TRBV12-3/TRBV12-4|many|-
TGTGCCAGCAGGTCGGTAGCCTCTCAGCCCCAGCATTTT
CASRSVASQPQHF
>TRBJ1-4|TRBV29-1|-|-
TGCAGCGTTGATCGGGGGATCGGGGAAAAACTGTTTTTT
CSVDRGIGEKLFF
>TRBJ1-6|TRBV10-3|many|-
TGTGCCATCAGTGTAGACAGAGATAATTCACCCCTCCACTTT
CAISVDRDNSPLHF
>TRBJ2-3|TRBV20-1|-|-
TGCAGTGCTAGACTACAGGGATGGGTAGATACGCAGTATTTT
CSARLQGWVDTQYF